These 9 T cell receptor beta chains share one sample of origin, sequenced in a study of early T cells in non-severe SARS-CoV-2 infection. Each CDR3 protein gets one entry after TCRdb re-called the 5' RACE reads with MiXCR. The sample holds about 59,000 distinct CDR3 sequences, about 10% seen once. The source material was whole blood. These TCRs come from an adult who was a healthcare worker with PCR-confirmed SARS-CoV-2 infection or an uninfected control (not recorded which).

As to this clonotype: Given a much more abundant clone one base away, this may be a read error. The gene calls are TRBV20-1 and TRBJ2-3; possible D gene TRBD2, 5 bases. Germline V gives CDR1 DFQATT, CDR2 SNEGSKA (reference sequence). The CDR3 extends over 15 amino acids. The V end was cut by 4 bases, the J end by 3 bases, with 17 bases between. The CDR3: CSATERSHGTDTQYF. In DNA form, the CDR3 reads TGCAGTGCTACCGAGCGGAGCCACGGGACAGATACGCAGTATTTT.

V gene TRBV25-1 combines with J gene TRBJ2-1; 9 positions match TRBD1. Trimming at V came to 1 base and at J to 8 bases, leaving 3 bases not matched to a gene. Germline CDR1 MGHDK, CDR2 SYGVNS. The CDR3 is 14 amino acids. The CDR3, as DNA: TGTGCCAGCAGTGAATGGGGACAGGGCCATGAGCAGTTCTTC. Residues: CASSEWGQGHEQFF.

This clonotype was found many times. The V gene is TRBV29-1, the J gene TRBJ2-4; D is possibly TRBD2 (5 bases). CDR3 length: 14 amino acids. Germline V gene data show CDR1 as SQVTM and CDR2 as ANQGSEA. The V end was cut by 7 bases, the J end by 4 bases, with 17 bases between. The CDR3 region is CSAAPLLAKNIQYF. Here the CDR3 DNA reads TGCAGCGCCGCTCCCTTGCTAGCAAAAAACATTCAGTACTTC.

This clonotype was seen only a few times. CDR3 bases: TGTGCCAGTAGTAGCTACGAGCAGTACTTC. Protein sequence: CASSSYEQYF. The chain couples TRBV19 to TRBJ2-7, with D hard to call. There are 10 residues in the CDR3. Trimming stripped 4 bases from V and 3 bases from J, with 1 base between. The germline V gene has CDR1 LNHDA and CDR2 SQIVND (reference sequence).

The chain combines TRBV7-2 with TRBJ2-3, with TRBD1 identical over 9 bases. The CDR3 covers 17 residues. The germline CDR1 and CDR2 sequences are SGHTA and FQGNSA. With V trimmed by 4 bases and J by 4 bases, 12 bases remained unmatched. As DNA, the CDR3 is TGTGCCAGCAGCTCCAACCGGGACAGGGTTAGAGCAGATACGCAGTATTTT. Translation gives CASSSNRDRVRADTQYF.

This clonotype was seen ten or more times. The CDR3 here is CASSQGGEQFF. CDR3 DNA: TGTGCCAGCAGCCAAGGTGGTGAGCAGTTCTTC. The genes are TRBV3-1 and TRBJ2-1; D uncertain. Between the trimmed V and J ends, which lost 1 base and 9 bases, there was a span of 4 bases. There are 11 residues in the CDR3. Germline-derived CDR1 and CDR2 are LGHDT and YNNKEL (reference sequence).

This clonotype appeared many times. The chain combines TRBV12-3 or TRBV12-4 with TRBJ1-3; a possible D gene is TRBD1 (5 bases). The V and J ends lost 6 bases and 4 bases respectively, with 10 bases between them. The length of the CDR3 is 13 residues. In DNA form, the CDR3 reads TGTGCCAGCAGGAGAGGGGACGGAAACACCATATATTTT. The encoded protein is CASRRGDGNTIYF.

This clonotype occurred many times. The chain has TRBV6-4 and TRBJ2-2, with D perhaps matching TRBD2 (6 bases). The CDR3 covers 15 residues. The V gene lost 6 bases and the J gene lost 6 bases, with 17 bases spanning the gap. Germline V gene lookup returns CDR1 MRHNA and CDR2 SNTAGT. The CDR3 is CASSLSGESSGELFF. The CDR3 nucleotides read TGTGCCAGCAGCTTGTCGGGGGAGTCGTCCGGGGAGCTGTTTTTT.

There are many counts of this clonotype. The rearrangement uses TRBV7-6 and TRBJ2-3, with a possible D match to TRBD2 (6 bases). The V end lost 5 bases, the J end lost 1 base, and 16 bases lay between the germline ends. Germline loops: CDR1 SGHVS, CDR2 FNYEAQ. There are 16 residues in the CDR3. CDR3 region: CASSTARLDRTDTQYF. The CDR3 nucleotides read TGTGCCAGCAGCACAGCCAGACTAGACCGCACAGATACGCAGTATTTT.